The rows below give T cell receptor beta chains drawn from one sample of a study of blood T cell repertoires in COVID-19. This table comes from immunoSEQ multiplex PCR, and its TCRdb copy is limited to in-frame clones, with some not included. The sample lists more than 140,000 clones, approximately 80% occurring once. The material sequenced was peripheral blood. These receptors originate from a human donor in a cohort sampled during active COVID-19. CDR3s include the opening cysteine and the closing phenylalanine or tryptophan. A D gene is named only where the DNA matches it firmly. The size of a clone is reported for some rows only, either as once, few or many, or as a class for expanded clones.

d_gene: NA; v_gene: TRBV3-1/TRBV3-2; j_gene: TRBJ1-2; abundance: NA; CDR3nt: TGTGCCAGCGGAGGGGAGGGCTACACCTTC; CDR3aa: CASGGEGYTF
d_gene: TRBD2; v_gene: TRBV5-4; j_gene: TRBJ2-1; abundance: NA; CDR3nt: TGTGCCAGCAGCACACCCGGGGGGGGCGGGGCCCGCTCCTACAATGAGCAGTTCTTC; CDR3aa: CASSTPGGGGARSYNEQFF
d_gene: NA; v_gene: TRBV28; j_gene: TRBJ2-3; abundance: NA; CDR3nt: TGTGCCAGCAGTCCAAGGGCCTCTAGCTCCCCAGATACGCAGTATTTT; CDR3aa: CASSPRASSSPDTQYF
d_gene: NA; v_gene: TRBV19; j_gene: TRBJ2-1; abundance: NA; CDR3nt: TGTGCCAGTAGTACGTCTGAGCGCACCACAAACAATGAGCAGTTCTTC; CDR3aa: CASSTSERTTNNEQFF
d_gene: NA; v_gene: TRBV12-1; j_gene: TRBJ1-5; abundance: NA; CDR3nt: TGTGCCAGCAGTAGCATTCTAAATCAGCCCCAGCATTTT; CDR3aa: CASSSILNQPQHF
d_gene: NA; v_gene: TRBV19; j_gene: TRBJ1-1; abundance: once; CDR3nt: TGTGCCACCACGGCCGGGGGGCGGGTGATCACTGAAGCTTTCTTT; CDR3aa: CATTAGGRVITEAFF
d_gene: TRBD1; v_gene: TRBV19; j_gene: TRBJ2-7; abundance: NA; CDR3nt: TGTGCCAGTAGTAGAGGGACAGCGTCTCAGGAGCAGTACTTC; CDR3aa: CASSRGTASQEQYF
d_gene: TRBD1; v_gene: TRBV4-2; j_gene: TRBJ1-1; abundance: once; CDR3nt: TGTGCCAGCAGCCAGGACAGGGGCACTGAAGCTTTCTTT; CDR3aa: CASSQDRGTEAFF
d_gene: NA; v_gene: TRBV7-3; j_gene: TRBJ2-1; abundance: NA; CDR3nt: TGTGCCAGCAGCTTAGCCGTAGTAGCCCATGAGCAGTTCTTC; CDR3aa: CASSLAVVAHEQFF
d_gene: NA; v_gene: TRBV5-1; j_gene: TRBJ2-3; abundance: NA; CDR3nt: TGCGCCAGCAGCTTGGATGGAGGACGGGATACGCAGTATTTT; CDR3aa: CASSLDGGRDTQYF